These T cell receptor beta chains were read from a single sample in a study of blood T cell repertoires in COVID-19. Here immunoSEQ multiplex PCR was the method, and the copy in TCRdb shows in-frame clones only, minus some. The sample records 130,000 or so clones, approximately 80% being singletons. The specimen was peripheral blood. These receptors were taken from a woman aged 55-70 years with acute or convalescent COVID-19. The CDR3 runs from the conserved cysteine through the conserved F or W.

TRBJ2-6	TRBV19	CASSEGVGANVLTF
TRBJ2-1	TRBV6-4	CASSDTGTGLRNEQFF
TRBJ2-1	TRBV29-1	CSLQGLSSYNEQFF
TRBJ2-7	TRBV5-4	CASSAFRPTGGLFYEQYF
TRBJ1-6	TRBV14	CASSNRGRSSPLHF
TRBJ1-1	TRBV30	CAWTTGRVLAFF
TRBJ2-5	TRBV5-4	CASSYGTEETQYF
TRBJ1-1	TRBV5-1	CASSLTGGQESTEAFF
TRBJ2-3	TRBV5-8	CASSKGLAGGPHTDTQYF
TRBJ1-6	TRBV19	CASGEGIHNSPLHF
TRBJ2-4	TRBV2	CASIPEQGFGNIQYF
TRBJ1-6	TRBV6-5	CASRVGVSSPLHF
TRBJ1-5	TRBV6-5	CASRRSGNQPQHF
TRBJ1-2	TRBV7-8	CASSDNRDGYTF
TRBJ1-1	TRBV25-1	CASRVGENTEAFF
TRBJ2-6	TRBV5-4	CASSPRFSGANVLTF
TRBJ1-1	TRBV7-2	CASSPRTGRAFF
TRBJ2-7	TRBV5-4	CASSLGGYEQYF
TRBJ1-2	TRBV10-1	CASSPAGHYGYTF
TRBJ1-2	TRBV6-1	CASSVRGFYGYTF
TRBJ1-1	TRBV6-5	CASSYSYRGRYTEAFF
TRBJ1-1	TRBV29-1	CSVKKGQLGTEAFF
TRBJ1-1	TRBV15	CATRGDAGEYRDSRNTEAFF
TRBJ1-3	TRBV3-1/TRBV3-2	CASSQGPRGNTIYF
TRBJ2-3	TRBV29-1	CSVALGVEYTQYF
TRBJ1-1	TRBV6-5	CASVLGSGWTEAFF
TRBJ1-2	TRBV5-1	CASSLATGSNYGYTF
TRBJ2-3	TRBV30	CAWNSPGTGGLDTQYF
TRBJ2-1	TRBV29-1	CSATMTSGGSNEQFF
TRBJ2-2	TRBV11-3	CASSLEPGTGELFF
TRBJ2-2	TRBV2	CASGGGTGELFF
TRBJ2-2	TRBV4-2	CASMTEWGGELFF
TRBJ1-1	TRBV2	CASRDSNTEAFF
TRBJ1-6	TRBV6-4	CASKNGNSNSPLHF
TRBJ1-2	TRBV5-1	CASSLGGYPPTDRRGYTF
TRBJ1-1	TRBV5-1	CASQSRQGRTEAFF
TRBJ1-2	TRBV30	CAWSVGVGYTF
TRBJ1-1	TRBV30	CAWRTGTGSRGKAFF
TRBJ2-2	TRBV3-1/TRBV3-2	CATRKTGPNTGELFF
TRBJ1-2	TRBV4-2	CASSQEWQGYGYTF
TRBJ1-5	TRBV3-1/TRBV3-2	CASSLQVTNQPQHF
TRBJ1-3	TRBV7-9	CASRQGEGSSGNTIYF
TRBJ2-5	TRBV6-6	CASSRGQQETQYF
TRBJ1-1	TRBV19	CASSIGGANTEAFF
TRBJ1-2	TRBV7-3	CASSLTGADGYTF
TRBJ2-1	TRBV5-4	CASSSYGGAVNEQFF
TRBJ2-7	TRBV2	CASSEQGTSGYEQYF
TRBJ1-1	TRBV24-1	CATSEGGNGVEAFF
TRBJ1-1	TRBV19	CASSIGEGEAFF
TRBJ1-2	TRBV5-1	CASSVPGQGGYTF
TRBJ1-2	TRBV6-4	CASSDGVGPNYGYTF
TRBJ1-2	TRBV5-1	CASSFPGQGVQGYTF